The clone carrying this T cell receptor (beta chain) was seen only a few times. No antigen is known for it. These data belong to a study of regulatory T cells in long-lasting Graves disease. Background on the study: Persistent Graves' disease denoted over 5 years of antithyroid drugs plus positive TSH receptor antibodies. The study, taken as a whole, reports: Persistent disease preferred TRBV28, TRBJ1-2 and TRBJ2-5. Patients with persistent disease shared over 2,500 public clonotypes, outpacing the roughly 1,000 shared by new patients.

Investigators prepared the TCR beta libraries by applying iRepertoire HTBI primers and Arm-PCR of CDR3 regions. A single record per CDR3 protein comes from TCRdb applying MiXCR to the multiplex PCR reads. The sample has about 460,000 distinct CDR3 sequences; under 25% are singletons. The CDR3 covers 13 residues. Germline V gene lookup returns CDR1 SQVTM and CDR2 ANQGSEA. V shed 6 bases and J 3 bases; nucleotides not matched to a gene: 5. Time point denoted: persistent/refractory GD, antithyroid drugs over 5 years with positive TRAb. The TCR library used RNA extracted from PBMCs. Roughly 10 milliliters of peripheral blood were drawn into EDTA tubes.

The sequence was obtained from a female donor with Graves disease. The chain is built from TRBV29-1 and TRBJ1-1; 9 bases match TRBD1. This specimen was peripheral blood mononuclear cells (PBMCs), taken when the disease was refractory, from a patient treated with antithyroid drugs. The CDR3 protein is CSVRTGDYTEAFF. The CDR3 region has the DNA TGCAGCGTGAGGACAGGGGATTACACTGAAGCTTTCTTT.